Sequencing of this T cell receptor (beta chain) was carried out in a study of blood T cell repertoires in COVID-19. This clone was found a few times. This sample also contains other DNA sequences that code for the same CDR3. The authors' processing: It was from reference gene primer amplification that nucleated cell counts were estimated. Sequencing used immunoSEQ multiplex PCR; TCRdb keeps in-frame clones, though not all of them. V, J and clone size are taken as reported in that table, and D and trimming were inferred from the DNA itself. There are 300,000 to 400,000 clones in the sample; about four fifths occur only once, and around 3% lies in the top ten. Losses at the gene ends were 4 bases for V and 3 bases for J; bases not matched to a gene: 2. Looked up from germline, CDR1 is KGHSH and CDR2 is LQKENI. The CDR3 is made up of 16 amino acids.

Specimen: peripheral blood. This chain links TRBV18 with TRBJ2-1; 14 nucleotides match TRBD2. This sequence originates from a man younger than 45 with active or convalescent COVID-19. This chain's CDR3 is CASSLGLAGGYNEQFF. CDR3 DNA sequence: TGTGCCAGCTCACTCGGACTAGCGGGGGGCTACAATGAGCAGTTCTTC.